Following are 20 T cell receptor beta chains from one sample sequenced in a study of regulatory T cells in long-lasting Graves disease. Regarding time point: newly diagnosed GD, antithyroid drugs for less than 3 months. Generation of the TCR library employed RNA extracted from PBMCs. Assembly of TCR beta libraries relied on iRepertoire HTBI primers together with Arm-PCR of CDR3 regions. TCRdb passed the multiplex PCR reads through MiXCR, listing each CDR3 protein once. The sample yields about 610,000 distinct CDR3 sequences, about 16% seen once. These data were likewise used in another study, on T cells in Graves' hyperthyroidism and ophthalmopathy.

This material consisted of peripheral blood mononuclear cells (PBMCs), taken at new diagnosis, from a patient treated with antithyroid drugs. The receptors stem from a man younger than 30 with Graves disease.

This clonotype has at least ten counts. V is TRBV7-9 and J is TRBJ1-6; TRBD1 is a possible D gene (6 bases). The germline gives CDR1 SEHNR, CDR2 FQNEAQ (reference sequence). This CDR3 has 14 residues. The V end was cut by 5 bases, the J end by 11 bases, with 16 bases between. CDR3 nucleotides: TGTGCCAGCAGCCCTGACGGACAGCCTCCACCCCTCCACTTT. Amino acids: CASSPDGQPPPLHF.

A few counts support this clonotype. The gene calls are TRBV19 and TRBJ2-7; TRBD1 or TRBD2 may be the D gene (5 bases each). The CDR3 spans 15 residues. V gave up 6 bases and J gave up 0 bases, with 15 bases separating them. Germline CDR1 LNHDA, CDR2 SQIVND (reference sequence). CDR3 region: CASSPSDGASYEQYF. As DNA, the CDR3 is TGTGCCAGTAGCCCCTCGGACGGGGCCTCCTACGAGCAGTACTTC.

This clonotype has at least ten counts. The chain joins TRBV6-1 to TRBJ1-5; D gene uncertain. The ends were cut back, 5 bases at V and 4 bases at J, with 9 bases in the middle. The length of the CDR3 is 13 residues. Germline values: CDR1 MNHNS, CDR2 SASEGT. The CDR3 DNA follows: TGTGCCAGCAGTCAAATACTAAATCAGCCCCAGCATTTT. Its protein is CASSQILNQPQHF.

This clonotype has a count of ten or more. The chain is built from TRBV10-3 and TRBJ2-7, with D hard to call. Germline V CDR1 and CDR2: ENHRY, SYGVKD. The CDR3 is 14 residues long. V lost 2 bases, J lost 3 bases, and 11 bases lay in between. The CDR3 region is CAISERSAVYEQYF. CDR3 DNA sequence: TGTGCCATCAGTGAGCGTTCGGCCGTCTACGAGCAGTACTTC.

This clonotype was counted a few times. The rearrangement joins TRBV5-1 to TRBJ2-7, with D perhaps being TRBD1 or TRBD2 (5 bases each). This CDR3 spans 14 amino acids. Germline values: CDR1 SGHRS, CDR2 YFSETQ. Trimming shortened V by 3 bases and J by 2 bases, and 12 bases separated the two germline ends. In DNA form, the CDR3 reads TGCGCCAGCAGCTCGGGGTCAGGGCCCTACGAGCAGTACTTC. Residues: CASSSGSGPYEQYF.

The sample holds many counts of this clonotype. The chain carries TRBV20-1 and TRBJ2-7; D possibly corresponds to TRBD1 (5 bases). The CDR3 is 13 residues long. Per germline, CDR1 DFQATT and CDR2 SNEGSKA (reference sequence). Written as DNA, the CDR3 is TGCAGGGCCGACCCGACAGATGCTTACGAGCAGTACTTC. This encodes CRADPTDAYEQYF.

This clonotype was picked up a small number of times. The J gene is TRBJ1-4, the V gene TRBV27; a weak D match, TRBD1 (5 bases). Germline V gene lookup returns CDR1 MNHEY and CDR2 SMNVEV (reference sequence). The CDR3 runs to 14 residues. Deletions cut 6 bases from V and 8 bases from J, with 16 bases between. CDR3 residues: CASSQVGEKEKLFF. The CDR3 DNA is TGTGCCAGCAGCCAGGTGGGGGAGAAAGAAAAACTGTTTTTT.

This clonotype was picked up many times. This sequence joins TRBV27 and TRBJ1-1, with D perhaps TRBD1 (6 bases). The CDR3 covers 13 residues. Trimming removed 4 bases from V and 6 bases from J, with 12 bases in between. Per the germline V gene, CDR1 is MNHEY and CDR2 is SMNVEV (reference sequence). CDR3 in DNA: TGTGCCAGCAGTTACCCCGGGGGCCCTGAAGCTTTCTTT. The encoded protein is CASSYPGGPEAFF.

A word on this clonotype: Mismatch with germline at one junction end may stem from a read error. The chain links TRBV25-1 to TRBJ1-1; no reliable D call. Per the germline V gene, CDR1 is MGHDK and CDR2 is SYGVNS. The CDR3 totals 14 residues. The CDR3, as DNA: TGTGCCAGCAGTCTTTACGGGTCGAACACTGAAGCTTCCTTT. This codes for CASSLYGSNTEASF.

This rearrangement joins TRBV30 to TRBJ2-1; no firm D call. The CDR3 contains 13 residues. Trimming took 5 bases from V and 4 from J, leaving 12 bases between them. Germline CDR1 reads GTSNPN; CDR2 reads SVGIG (reference sequence). The CDR3 DNA is TGTGCCTGGGCCGTACAGATATACAATGAGCAGTTCTTC. Translation gives CAWAVQIYNEQFF.

CDR3 DNA sequence: TGCGCCAGCAGCCAAGTAGCGGGAGACAAGGATACGCAGTATTTT. Protein sequence: CASSQVAGDKDTQYF. The V gene is TRBV4-1, the J gene TRBJ2-3, with 9 bases matching TRBD2. The CDR3 is 15 residues long. With V trimmed by 1 base and J by 6 bases, 5 bases remained unmatched. Looked up from germline, CDR1 is MGHRA and CDR2 is YSYEKL.

This clonotype was detected ten times or more. V is TRBV2 and J is TRBJ2-7; 10 bases are a match to TRBD2. V shed 6 bases, J shed 9 bases, and the junction held 14 bases outside the gene matches. Germline V gene data show CDR1 as SNHLY and CDR2 as FYNNEI. This CDR3 contains 15 residues. CDR3 bases: TGTGCCAGCAGGAGGACTAGCGGTATGTCTATCGGGCAGTACTTC. Translating it yields CASRRTSGMSIGQYF.

There are a few counts of this clonotype. The gene calls are TRBV5-8 and TRBJ1-4; 11 nucleotides match TRBD1. In germline, CDR1 is SGHTS, CDR2 YDEGEE. This CDR3 spans 16 amino acids. After removal of 3 bases from V and 2 bases from J, the junction contained 3 bases not matched to a gene. The CDR3 DNA reads as TGTGCCAGCAGCTCCGGACAGGGGGCCACTAATGAAAAACTGTTTTTT. This codes for CASSSGQGATNEKLFF.

This chain connects TRBV6-1 to TRBJ2-3, with 7 bases aligning to TRBD2. V shed 7 bases and J 2 bases; nucleotides not matched to a gene: 18. Germline values: CDR1 MNHNS, CDR2 SASEGT. The CDR3 is 18 amino acids. In nucleotides, the CDR3 is TGTGCCAGCACCGATTGGGGTTTAGCGGGTGGGCACACAGATACGCAGTATTTT. Amino acids: CASTDWGLAGGHTDTQYF.

There are many counts of this clonotype. The DNA for the CDR3 is TGTGCCAGCAGCTTGCAAGGACCTGCAACTAATGAAAAACTGTTTTTT. The encoded protein is CASSLQGPATNEKLFF. The rearrangement uses TRBV5-6 and TRBJ1-4; no firm D call. CDR1 and CDR2 from the germline V gene are SGHDT and YYEEEE. V was shortened by 1 base and J by 0 bases, with 10 bases between the two germline ends. This CDR3 region has 16 residues.

This clonotype was found many times. The chain has TRBV6-1 and TRBJ1-5; 7 bases are shared with TRBD1. Germline CDR1 MNHNS, CDR2 SASEGT. The CDR3 consists of 14 residues. With 6 bases clipped from V and 4 bases from J, the junction kept 6 bases outside the gene matches. Written as DNA, the CDR3 is TGTGCCAGCAGCAACAGGGGAGAGAATCAGCCCCAGCATTTT. Amino acid sequence: CASSNRGENQPQHF.

This clonotype was seen many times. The chain employs TRBV5-1 and TRBJ2-1, with D possibly being TRBD1 (5 bases). With 7 bases removed from V and 10 bases from J, the gap between germline ends came to 18 bases. This CDR3 is built from 13 residues. Per the germline V gene, CDR1 is SGHRS and CDR2 is YFSETQ. CDR3 sequence: CASHPLDGQEQFF. As DNA, the CDR3 is TGCGCCAGCCATCCTCTGGACGGACAAGAGCAGTTCTTC.

The rearrangement uses TRBV13 and TRBJ1-1; 7 nucleotides match TRBD1. The germline V gene encodes CDR1 PRHDT and CDR2 FYEKMQ (reference sequence). The CDR3 sequence is 15 residues long. V dropped 0 bases and J dropped 3; count of bases not matched to a gene: 4. CDR3 sequence reads: CASSLGAGGDTEAFF. The DNA of the CDR3 is TGTGCCAGCAGCTTAGGGGCAGGGGGGGACACTGAAGCTTTCTTT.

CDR3: CASSPPQRSGYEQFF. The CDR3 nucleotides are TGTGCCAGCTCACCACCGCAGCGATCGGGCTATGAGCAGTTCTTC. V is TRBV18 and J is TRBJ2-1; D gene unclear. Germline V gene lookup returns CDR1 KGHSH and CDR2 LQKENI. Trimming left V 0 bases short and J 8 bases short, with 14 bases between. This CDR3 comprises 15 residues.

This clonotype has a handful of counts. The chain couples TRBV4-1 to TRBJ2-1; possible D gene TRBD2, 6 bases. This CDR3 has 15 residues. Trimming stripped 1 base from V and 8 bases from J, with 15 bases between. Germline assignment: CDR1 MGHRA and CDR2 YSYEKL. CDR3 region: CASSQATGVLDEQFF. CDR3 bases: TGCGCCAGCAGCCAAGCGACGGGAGTTCTCGATGAGCAGTTCTTC.